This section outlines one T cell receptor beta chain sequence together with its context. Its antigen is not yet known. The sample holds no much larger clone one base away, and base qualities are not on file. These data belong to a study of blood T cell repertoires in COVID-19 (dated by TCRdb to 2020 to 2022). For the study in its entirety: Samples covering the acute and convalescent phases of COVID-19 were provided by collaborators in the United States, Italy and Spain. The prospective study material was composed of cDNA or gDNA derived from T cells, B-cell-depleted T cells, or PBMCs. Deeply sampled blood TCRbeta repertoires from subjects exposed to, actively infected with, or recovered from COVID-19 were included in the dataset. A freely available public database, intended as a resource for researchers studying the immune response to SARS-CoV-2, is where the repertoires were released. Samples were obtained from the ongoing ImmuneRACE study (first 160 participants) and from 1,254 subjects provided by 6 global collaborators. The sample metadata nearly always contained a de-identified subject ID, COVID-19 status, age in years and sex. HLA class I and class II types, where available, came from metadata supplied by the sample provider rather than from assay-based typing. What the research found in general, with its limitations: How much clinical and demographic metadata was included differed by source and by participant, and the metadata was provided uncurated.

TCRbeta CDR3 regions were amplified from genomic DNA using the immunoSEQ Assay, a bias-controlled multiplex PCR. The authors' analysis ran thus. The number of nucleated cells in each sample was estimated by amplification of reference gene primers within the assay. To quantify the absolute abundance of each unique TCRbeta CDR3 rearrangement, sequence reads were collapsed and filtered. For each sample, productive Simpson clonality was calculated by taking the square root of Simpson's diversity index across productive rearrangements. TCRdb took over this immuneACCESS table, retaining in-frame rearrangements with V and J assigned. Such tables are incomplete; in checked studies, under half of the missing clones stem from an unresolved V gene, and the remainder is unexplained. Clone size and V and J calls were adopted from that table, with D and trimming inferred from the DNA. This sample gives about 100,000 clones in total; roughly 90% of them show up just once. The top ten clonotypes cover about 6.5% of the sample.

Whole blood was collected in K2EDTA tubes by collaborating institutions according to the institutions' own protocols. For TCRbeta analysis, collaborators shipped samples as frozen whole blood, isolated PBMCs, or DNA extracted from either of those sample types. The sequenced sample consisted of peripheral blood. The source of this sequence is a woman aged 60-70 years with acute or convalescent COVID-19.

The nucleotide sequence reads as follows: TGTGCCACCAGTGACCCTCGGACAGGCAACTATGGCTACACCTTC. Translation gives CATSDPRTGNYGYTF. The V and J segments used are TRBV24-1 and TRBJ1-2; 7 central nucleotides agree with TRBD1. The germline V gene supplies CDR1 KGHDR and CDR2 SFDVKD. Counted from cysteine to phenylalanine, this CDR3 has 15 amino acids. Left in the record is the CDR3 DNA by itself, 45 bases read in frame from the first base. Trimming takes 4 bases off V and 2 bases off J; junction bases not matched to a gene: 6.